A selection of T cell receptor beta chains follows, all from one sample in a study of shared clonotypes between healthy human individuals. Clones were sequenced by immunoSEQ multiplex PCR, and TCRdb holds only the in-frame ones, with some missing. The repertoire includes about 2.4 million clones, 90% to 95% of them detected once, and around 0.4% sits in the top ten. Sequenced input: naive CD4+ T cells from PBMCs. These TCRs come from a man aged 18 to 29 in good health. Some clones in this sample may be carry-over from other donors' samples. Both conserved end residues are part of each CDR3. A D gene is named only where the DNA matches it firmly. Only part of the rows carry a size: once, few, many, or a class if the clone is expanded.

>TRBJ2-1|15|TRBV19|-|-
TGTGCCAGTAGTATCGGGACTCCGTCCTACAATGAGCAGTTCTTC
CASSIGTPSYNEQFF
>TRBJ1-1|15|TRBV19|-|-
TGTGCCAGTAGTACGATCCTAAAACTGGACACTGAAGCTTTCTTT
CASSTILKLDTEAFF
>TRBJ1-2|14|TRBV27|-|few
TGTGCCAGCAGTTTATCCTTGTATTCCTATGGCTACACCTTC
CASSLSLYSYGYTF
>TRBJ2-7|11|TRBV2|-|-
TGTGCCAGCAGCCTATACGACGAGCAGTACTTC
CASSLYDEQYF
>TRBJ1-3|14|TRBV7-8|-|-
TGTGCCAGCAGCTTCGGGGGAGTTGGAAACACCATATATTTT
CASSFGGVGNTIYF
>TRBJ2-1|17|TRBV4-1|TRBD2|once
TGCGCCAGCAGCCAAGGCCGGGCGGGAGGACAATACAATGAGCAGTTCTTC
CASSQGRAGGQYNEQFF
>TRBJ1-2|15|TRBV6-1|TRBD1|-
TGTGCCAGCAGTGAAATCCAGGGGGCAGTCTATGGCTACACCTTC
CASSEIQGAVYGYTF
>TRBJ1-2|13|TRBV5-1|-|-
TGCGCCAGCATTGGTTCCCCCCCGAGGGGCTACACCTTC
CASIGSPPRGYTF
>TRBJ2-1|13|TRBV7-8|-|-
TGTGCCAGCAGCTTAGTGGGGGACGATGAGCAGTTCTTC
CASSLVGDDEQFF
>TRBJ1-3|16|TRBV4-1|TRBD1|-
TGCGCCAGCAGCATTAGACAGGGTGATACTGGAAACACCATATATTTT
CASSIRQGDTGNTIYF
>TRBJ2-7|15|TRBV4-2|-|-
TGTGCCAGCAGCCGCCCAGCGGGTTTAGTCTACGAGCAGTACTTC
CASSRPAGLVYEQYF
>TRBJ2-3|16|TRBV7-3|TRBD2|few
TGTGCCAGCAGTCCCGGGACTAGCGGACTCACAGATACGCAGTATTTT
CASSPGTSGLTDTQYF
>TRBJ1-1|17|TRBV30|-|-
TGTGCCTGGAGTGGGACCGAACTTTCCCAGGGAATGATGGAAGCTTTCTTT
CAWSGTELSQGMMEAFF
>TRBJ2-7|14|TRBV5-1|TRBD2|-
TGCGCCAGCAGCAAAACTAGCGGGTTAAACGAGCAGTACTTC
CASSKTSGLNEQYF
>TRBJ2-2|16|TRBV7-3|-|-
TGTGCCAGCAGCCAAGGTCCGGGGCGCATGACCGGGGAGCTGTTTTTT
CASSQGPGRMTGELFF
>TRBJ2-3|15|TRBV2|TRBD1|-
TGTGCCAGCAGTATGGGACAGGGGCTCCCAGATACGCAGTATTTT
CASSMGQGLPDTQYF
>TRBJ2-7|13|TRBV29-1|-|-
TGCAGTGTTCGCCCTCAGGGGTATGGCGAGCAGTACTTC
CSVRPQGYGEQYF
>TRBJ1-1|15|TRBV6-5|TRBD1|-
TGTGCCAGCAGTTACTCCACAGGGGCGGGGACTGAAGCTTTCTTT
CASSYSTGAGTEAFF
>TRBJ1-2|14|TRBV9|-|-
TGTGCCAGCAGCGTAGTGGCCAGGGAACGGAGCTACACCTTC
CASSVVARERSYTF
>TRBJ2-7|14|TRBV19|-|-
TGTGCCAGTAGGCCATCCGGGGCCTACTACGAGCAGTACTTC
CASRPSGAYYEQYF
>TRBJ2-1|19|TRBV7-8|TRBD2|-
TGTGCCAGCAGCCCCAGGGTAGGGCTAGCGGGAGGACGGGGGAATGAGCAGTTCTTC
CASSPRVGLAGGRGNEQFF
>TRBJ2-3|11|TRBV2|-|-
TGTGCCAGCAGTGTACTAGATACGCAGTATTTT
CASSVLDTQYF
>TRBJ2-2|15|TRBV6-1|-|once
TGTGCCTCGACGAGGCAGGACGGGAACACCGGGGAGCTGTTTTTT
CASTRQDGNTGELFF